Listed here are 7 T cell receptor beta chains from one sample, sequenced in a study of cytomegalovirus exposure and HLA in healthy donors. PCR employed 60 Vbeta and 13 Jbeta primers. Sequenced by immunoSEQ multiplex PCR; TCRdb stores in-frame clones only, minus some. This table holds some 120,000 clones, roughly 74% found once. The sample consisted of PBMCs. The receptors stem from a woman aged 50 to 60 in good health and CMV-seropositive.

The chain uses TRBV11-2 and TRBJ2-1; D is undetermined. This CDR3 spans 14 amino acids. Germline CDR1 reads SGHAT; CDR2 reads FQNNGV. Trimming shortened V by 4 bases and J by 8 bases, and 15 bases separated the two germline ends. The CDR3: CASSSSVVGYEQFF. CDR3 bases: TGTGCCAGCAGCTCGTCCGTCGTGGGCTATGAGCAGTTCTTC. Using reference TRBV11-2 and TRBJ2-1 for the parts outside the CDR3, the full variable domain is EAGVAQSPRYKIIEKRQSVAFWCNPISGHATLYWYQQILGQGPKLLIQFQNNGVVDDSQLPKDRFSAERLKGVDSTLKIQPAKLEDSAVYLCASSSSVVGYEQFFGPGTRLTVL.

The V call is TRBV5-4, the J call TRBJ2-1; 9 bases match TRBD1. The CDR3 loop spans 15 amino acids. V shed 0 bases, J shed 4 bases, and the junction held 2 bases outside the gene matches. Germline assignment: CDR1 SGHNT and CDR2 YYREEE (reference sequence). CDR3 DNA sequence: TGTGCCAGCAGCTTGGGACAGGGGGTTTACAATGAGCAGTTCTTC. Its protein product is CASSLGQGVYNEQFF. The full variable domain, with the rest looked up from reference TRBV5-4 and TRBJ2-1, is ETGVTQSPTHLIKTRGQQVTLRCSSQSGHNTVSWYQQALGQGPQFIFQYYREEENGRGNFPPRFSGLQFPNYSSELNVNALELDDSALYLCASSLGQGVYNEQFFGPGTRLTVL.

The DNA of the CDR3 is TGTGCCATCAGTGAGTTGACAGGGGCAGGGTCACCCCTCCACTTT. Translation gives CAISELTGAGSPLHF. The chain employs TRBV10-3 and TRBJ1-6; 8 bases fit TRBD1. CDR3 length: 15 residues. J was trimmed by 10 bases and V by 1 base; bases with no gene match: 6. CDR1 is ENHRY, CDR2 SYGVKD, per germline.

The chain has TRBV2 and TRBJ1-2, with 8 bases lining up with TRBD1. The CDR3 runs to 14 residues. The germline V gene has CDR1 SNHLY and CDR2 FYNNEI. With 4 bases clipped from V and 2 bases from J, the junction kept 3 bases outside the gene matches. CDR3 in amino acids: CASSVDRVNYGYTF. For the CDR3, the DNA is TGTGCCAGCAGTGTGGACAGGGTCAACTATGGCTACACCTTC.

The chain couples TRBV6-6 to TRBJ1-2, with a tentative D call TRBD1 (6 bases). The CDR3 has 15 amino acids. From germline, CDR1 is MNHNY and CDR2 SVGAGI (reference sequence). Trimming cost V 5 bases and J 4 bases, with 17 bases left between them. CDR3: CASSTPPAGVYGYTF. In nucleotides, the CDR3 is TGTGCCAGCAGTACCCCTCCCGCAGGGGTCTATGGCTACACCTTC.

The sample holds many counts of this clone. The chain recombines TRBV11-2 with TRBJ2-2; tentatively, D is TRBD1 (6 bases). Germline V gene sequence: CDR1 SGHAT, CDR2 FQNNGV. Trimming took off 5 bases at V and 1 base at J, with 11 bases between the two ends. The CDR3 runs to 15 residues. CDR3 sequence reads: CASSLTGMNTGELFF. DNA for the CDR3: TGTGCCAGCAGCCTCACAGGGATGAACACCGGGGAGCTGTTTTTT. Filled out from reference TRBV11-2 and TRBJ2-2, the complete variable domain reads EAGVAQSPRYKIIEKRQSVAFWCNPISGHATLYWYQQILGQGPKLLIQFQNNGVVDDSQLPKDRFSAERLKGVDSTLKIQPAKLEDSAVYLCASSLTGMNTGELFFGEGSRLTVL.

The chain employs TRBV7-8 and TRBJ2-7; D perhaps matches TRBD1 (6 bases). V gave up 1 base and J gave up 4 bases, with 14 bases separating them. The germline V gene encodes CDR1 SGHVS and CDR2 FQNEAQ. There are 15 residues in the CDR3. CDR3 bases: TGTGCCAGCAGCTTAGTACAGGGAAGGTGGTACGAGCAGTACTTC. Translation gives CASSLVQGRWYEQYF.